A single sample gave rise to the 11 T cell receptor beta chains below, sequenced in a study of vaccination and CD4 T cells after COVID-19. The antigens these receptors bind are not known. Scientists ran DNA taken from cultured CD4+ T cells through the Oncomine TCR Beta short-read assay for sequencing. From the PCR reads, TCRdb called clonotypes with MiXCR, one entry per CDR3 protein. The table lists 13,000 or so distinct CDR3 sequences, approximately 44% of them singletons, with 10% to 15% in the top ten. Treatment noted: roughly nine-day PBMC culture with coronavirus spike peptide pools or control peptides (ViraFEST assay). Sequencing was done on a sample of CD4+ T cells from blood, cultured in vitro. The receptors originated from a human donor who had recovered from COVID-19.

The chain is built from TRBV24-1 and TRBJ2-7, with D tentatively TRBD1 (6 bases). The CDR3 covers 13 residues. The V end was cut by 5 bases, the J end by 5 bases, with 12 bases between. CDR1 and CDR2 (germline): KGHDR, SFDVKD. The CDR3 DNA reads as TGTGCCACCAGTGGGCAGGGGAGCGACGAGCAGTACTTC. It specifies CATSGQGSDEQYF.

This clonotype was seen only a few times. The chain is built from TRBV30 and TRBJ1-1, with unresolved D. Trimming removed 4 bases at V and 1 base at J, with 4 bases between. CDR1 and CDR2 (germline): GTSNPN, SVGIG (reference sequence). The CDR3 is 11 amino acids. CDR3 residues: CAWNANTEAFF. CDR3 DNA sequence: TGTGCCTGGAACGCGAACACTGAAGCTTTCTTT.

The V call is TRBV27, the J call TRBJ2-4, with 9 bases that match TRBD2. The CDR3 has 16 residues. The germline V gene encodes CDR1 MNHEY and CDR2 SMNVEV (reference sequence). V gave up 8 bases and J gave up 6 bases; unmatched junction bases: 14. The CDR3 protein is CASAFIRASGINIQYF. The CDR3 nucleotides read TGTGCCAGCGCATTTATTAGGGCTAGCGGGATAAACATTCAGTACTTC.

This chain joins TRBV19 and TRBJ2-5; 11 bases are shared with TRBD2. After removal of 3 bases from V and 1 base from J, the junction contained 4 bases not matched to a gene. CDR3 length: 16 residues. Germline V gene sequence: CDR1 LNHDA, CDR2 SQIVND (reference sequence). CDR3 sequence: CASSMGLADLQETQYF. The CDR3 DNA reads as TGTGCCAGTAGTATGGGACTAGCGGACCTCCAAGAGACCCAGTACTTC.

The chain links TRBV6-2 or TRBV6-3 to TRBJ2-7; 12 bases align to TRBD1. The CDR3 consists of 15 residues. Germline lookup yields CDR1 MNHEY and CDR2 SVGEGT. The V segment lost 6 bases and the J segment 6 bases; nucleotides outside the gene matches: 9. CDR3 protein: CASRDSGTGGSEQYF. The CDR3 DNA is TGTGCCAGCAGAGACTCCGGGACAGGGGGCAGCGAGCAGTACTTC.

In this sample, this clonotype turned up a few times. The CDR3: CASRGDGWSQPQHF. CDR3 coding DNA: TGTGCCAGCAGGGGGGACGGGTGGAGTCAGCCCCAGCATTTT. The chain uses TRBV7-9 and TRBJ1-5, with a weak D call TRBD1 (5 bases). V lost 6 bases, J lost 6 bases, and 15 bases lay in between. The CDR3 is made up of 14 amino acids. Germline V gene sequence: CDR1 SEHNR, CDR2 FQNEAQ (reference sequence).

The chain carries TRBV7-9 and TRBJ2-7; 9 bases are a match to TRBD1. V shed 4 bases, J shed 12 bases, and the junction held 4 bases outside the gene matches. The CDR3 runs 11 residues. CDR1 is SEHNR, CDR2 FQNEAQ, per germline (reference sequence). The CDR3 nucleotides read TGTGCCAGCAGCTCTACAGGGGGCTGGTACTTC. Translation gives CASSSTGGWYF.

This chain joins TRBV6-1 and TRBJ2-2, with 11 bases lining up with TRBD2. The CDR3 is 15 amino acids. The germline CDR1 and CDR2 sequences are MNHNS and SASEGT. V dropped 8 bases and J dropped 6; count of bases not matched to a gene: 8. CDR3 in amino acids: CASSWSLAGAGELFF. DNA for the CDR3: TGTGCCAGCTCCTGGTCACTAGCGGGGGCCGGGGAGCTGTTTTTT.

This clonotype has only a few counts. This rearrangement joins TRBV6-1 to TRBJ2-1; 12 bases are shared with TRBD2. This CDR3 contains 14 residues. The V gene's germline CDR1 is MNHNS and CDR2 SASEGT. Trimming at V came to 6 bases and at J to 9 bases, leaving 6 bases not matched to a gene. The CDR3 here is CASSRLAGVGEQFF. The DNA for the CDR3 is TGTGCCAGCAGCCGACTAGCGGGAGTTGGTGAGCAGTTCTTC.

The rearrangement links TRBV29-1 to TRBJ1-1; 8 nucleotides agree with TRBD1. CDR3 length: 15 residues. Germline values: CDR1 SQVTM, CDR2 ANQGSEA. V lost 4 bases to trimming and J lost 11 bases; unmatched junction nucleotides: 18. The DNA of the CDR3 is TGCAGCGTTGGGGTCGGAGGGGTGACAGGGGATGTGGCTTTCTTT. Its translation: CSVGVGGVTGDVAFF. The variable domain in full, completed from reference TRBV29-1 and TRBJ1-1, reads SAVISQKPSRDICQRGTSLTIQCQVDSQVTMMFWYRQQPGQSLTLIATANQGSEATYESGFVIDKFPISRPNLTFSTLTVSNMSPEDSSIYLCSVGVGGVTGDVAFFGQGTRLTVV.

The chain uses TRBV7-3 and TRBJ2-5, with D hard to call. From germline, CDR1 is SGHTA and CDR2 FQGTGA. Trimming shortened V by 5 bases and J by 2 bases, and 9 bases separated the two germline ends. This CDR3 is built from 13 residues. CDR3: CASSRSAQETQYF. In DNA, the CDR3 is TGTGCCAGCAGCCGATCGGCACAAGAGACCCAGTACTTC. The full variable domain, completed using reference TRBV7-3 and TRBJ2-5, is GAGVSQTPSNKVTEKGKYVELRCDPISGHTALYWYRQSLGQGPEFLIYFQGTGAADDSGLPNDRFFAVRPEGSVSTLKIQRTERGDSAVYLCASSRSAQETQYFGPGTRLLVL.